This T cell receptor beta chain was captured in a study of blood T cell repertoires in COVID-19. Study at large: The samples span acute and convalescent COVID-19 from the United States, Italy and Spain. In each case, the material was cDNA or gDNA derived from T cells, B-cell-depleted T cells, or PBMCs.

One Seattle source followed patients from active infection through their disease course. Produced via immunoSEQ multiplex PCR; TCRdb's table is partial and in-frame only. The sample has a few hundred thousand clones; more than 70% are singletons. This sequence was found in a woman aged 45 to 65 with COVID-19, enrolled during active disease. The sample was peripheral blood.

The DNA for the CDR3 is TGTGCCACCAGCAGAGATCAGTCGGGTAGCAATCAGCCCCAGCATTTT. It yields the protein CATSRDQSGSNQPQHF. The V and J genes are TRBV15 and TRBJ1-5; D not resolved. This CDR3 spans 16 amino acids. V lost 0 bases, J lost 0 bases, and 9 bases lay in between. CDR1 is LNHNV, CDR2 YYDKDF, per germline (reference sequence).